The 5 T cell receptor beta chains below were found in one sample sequenced in a study of beta chain features in type 1 diabetes. Investigators reverse transcribed all isolated RNA, so they sequenced expressed TCRB transcripts. Sequencing used immunoSEQ multiplex PCR; TCRdb keeps in-frame clones, though not all of them. Of 150,000 to 200,000 clones listed, roughly 65% are singletons. No antigens are known for them. Study-wide results and limits: Type 1 diabetes patients showed a moderate but significant shortening of TCRB CDR3s in all four CD4+ subsets.

The specimen was naive CD4+ T cells from blood. These receptors originate from a man aged 30 to 45 with type 1 diabetes.

The rearrangement links TRBV23-1 to TRBJ1-1; TRBD1 matches at 9 bases. TRBV23-1 is known as an ORF, though its function is uncertain. This CDR3 is built from 16 residues. J lost 10 bases, V lost 2 bases, and 14 bases had no gene match. DNA of the CDR3: TGCGCCAGCAGTCAACGAATAACACAGGGGGCGCATGGAGCTTTCTTT. This gives the protein CASSQRITQGAHGAFF.

This clone was picked up one time. The gene calls are TRBV5-6 and TRBJ2-3, with 7 bases identical to TRBD2. V lost 4 bases and J lost 10; bases outside the gene matches: 18. This CDR3 spans 16 amino acids. The germline CDR1 and CDR2 sequences are SGHDT and YYEEEE. Here the CDR3 DNA reads TGTGCCAGCAGCCGAGCCCTAGCGGACCTTGTGGGGCCGCAGTATTTT. This sequence encodes CASSRALADLVGPQYF.

As for this clone: Different DNA sequences within this sample yield the same CDR3. The J gene is TRBJ1-1, the V gene TRBV9; D might be TRBD1 (5 bases). Germline-derived CDR1 and CDR2 are SGDLS and YYNGEE. The CDR3 has 13 residues. Trimming stripped 4 bases from V and 1 base from J, with 8 bases between. This chain's CDR3 is CASSPTGNTEAFF. The CDR3, as DNA: TGTGCCAGCAGCCCTACAGGGAACACTGAAGCTTTCTTT.

The V and J genes are TRBV21-1 and TRBJ2-5; whether TRBD2, the table's D call, matches the DNA was not checked. TRBV21-1 is classified as a pseudogene. The CDR3 has 15 amino acids. The CDR3 nucleotides read TGTGCCAGCAGCAAAGACCCAGGGAGGGAAGAGACCCAGTACTTC. Its translation: CASSKDPGREETQYF.

The V and J genes are TRBV7-9 and TRBJ2-1; no definite D call. Germline CDR1 is SEHNR and CDR2 is FQNEAQ (reference sequence). The length of the CDR3 is 14 residues. The V and J ends lost 4 bases and 6 bases respectively, with 13 bases between them. The CDR3 spells CASSSPVNGNEQFF. CDR3 DNA: TGTGCCAGCAGCTCGCCGGTGAACGGCAATGAGCAGTTCTTC.